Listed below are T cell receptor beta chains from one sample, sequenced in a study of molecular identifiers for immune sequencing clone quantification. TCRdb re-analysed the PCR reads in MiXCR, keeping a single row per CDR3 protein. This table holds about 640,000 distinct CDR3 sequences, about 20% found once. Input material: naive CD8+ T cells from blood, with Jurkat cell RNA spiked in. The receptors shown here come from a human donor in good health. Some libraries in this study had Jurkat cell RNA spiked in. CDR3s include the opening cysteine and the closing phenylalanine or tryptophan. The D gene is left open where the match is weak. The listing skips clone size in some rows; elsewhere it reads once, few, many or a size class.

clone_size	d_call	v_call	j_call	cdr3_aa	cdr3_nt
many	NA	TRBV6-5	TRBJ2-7	CASSYSSQVYEQYF	TGTGCCAGCAGTTACTCTTCCCAGGTCTACGAGCAGTACTTC
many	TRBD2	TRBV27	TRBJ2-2	CASSPSGGAGELFF	TGTGCCAGCAGTCCCAGCGGGGGGGCCGGGGAGCTGTTTTTT
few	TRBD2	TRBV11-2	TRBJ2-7	CASSPTLTGGSYEQYF	TGTGCCAGCAGCCCCACTTTGACGGGGGGTTCCTACGAGCAGTACTTC
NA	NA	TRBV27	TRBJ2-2	CASSFIAGELFF	TGTGCCAGCAGTTTTATAGCCGGGGAGCTGTTTTTT
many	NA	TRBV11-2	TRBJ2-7	CASSLDWAPSSYEQYF	TGTGCCAGCAGCTTAGATTGGGCTCCGAGCTCCTACGAGCAGTACTTC
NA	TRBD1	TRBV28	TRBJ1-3	CASSSGDSGNTIYF	TGTGCCAGCAGTTCCGGGGACAGTGGAAACACCATATATTTT
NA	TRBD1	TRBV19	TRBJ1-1	CASGQGAESFF	TGTGCCAGCGGACAGGGGGCTGAGTCTTTCTTT
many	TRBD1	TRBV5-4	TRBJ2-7	CASSSIQGAHYEQYF	TGTGCCAGCAGCTCCATACAGGGGGCACACTACGAGCAGTACTTC
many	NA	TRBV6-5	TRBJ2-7	CASSRDGSGYEQYF	TGTGCCAGCAGTAGAGACGGTTCTGGCTACGAGCAGTACTTC
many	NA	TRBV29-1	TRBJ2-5	CSVLGSRETQYF	TGCAGCGTCCTGGGCAGTCGAGAGACCCAGTACTTC
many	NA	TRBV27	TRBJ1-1	CASSLSRTADTEAFF	TGTGCCAGCAGTTTATCCCGGACAGCGGACACTGAAGCTTTCTTT
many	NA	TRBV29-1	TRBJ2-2	CSVEKKNTGELFF	TGCAGCGTTGAAAAAAAGAACACCGGGGAGCTGTTTTTT
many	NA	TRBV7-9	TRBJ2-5	CASSLLYQETQYF	TGTGCCAGCAGCTTATTGTACCAAGAGACCCAGTACTTC
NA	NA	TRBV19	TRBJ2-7	CASSIEGQSLPYEQYF	TGTGCCAGTAGTATAGAAGGACAATCTCTACCCTACGAGCAGTACTTC
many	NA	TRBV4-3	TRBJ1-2	CASSQLEGLNYGYTF	TGCGCCAGCAGCCAATTGGAGGGGTTGAACTATGGCTACACCTTC
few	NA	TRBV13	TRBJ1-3	CASSGDRGLGNTIYF	TGTGCCAGCAGCGGCGATCGAGGGCTCGGAAACACCATATATTTT
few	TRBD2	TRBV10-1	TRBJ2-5	CASSAGTSLFEDQYF	TGCGCCAGCAGTGCTGGGACTAGCCTTTTTGAAGACCAGTACTTC
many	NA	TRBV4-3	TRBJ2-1	CASSQKTGFHEQFF	TGCGCCAGCAGCCAAAAAACAGGGTTCCATGAGCAGTTCTTC
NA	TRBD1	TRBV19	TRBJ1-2	CASSIPTGVYGYTF	TGTGCCAGTAGTATTCCGACAGGGGTTTATGGCTACACCTTC
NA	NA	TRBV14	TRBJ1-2	CASSRKTLGDYGYTF	TGTGCCAGCAGCCGTAAGACCCTGGGGGACTATGGCTACACCTTC
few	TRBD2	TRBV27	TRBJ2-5	CASMSGRKTQYF	TGTGCCAGCATGAGCGGGAGGAAGACCCAGTACTTC
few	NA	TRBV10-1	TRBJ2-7	CASSPHPTTTYEQYF	TGCGCCAGCAGCCCCCACCCGACTACGACCTACGAGCAGTACTTC
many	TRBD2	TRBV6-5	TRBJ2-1	CASRGTSAYNEQFF	TGTGCCAGCAGAGGGACTAGCGCCTACAATGAGCAGTTCTTC
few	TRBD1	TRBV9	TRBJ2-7	CASSVDGTGSLYEQYF	TGTGCCAGCAGCGTAGACGGGACAGGGTCTCTATACGAGCAGTACTTC
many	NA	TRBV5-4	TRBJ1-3	CASSRKGQPPGNTIYF	TGTGCCAGCAGCCGGAAGGGCCAACCGCCTGGAAACACCATATATTTT
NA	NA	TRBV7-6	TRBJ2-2	CASSLVASHGELFF	TGTGCCAGCAGCTTAGTGGCTAGCCACGGGGAGCTGTTTTTT
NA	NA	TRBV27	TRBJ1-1	CASSFRKPGPFTEAFF	TGTGCCAGCAGTTTTCGAAAACCTGGGCCGTTCACTGAAGCTTTCTTT
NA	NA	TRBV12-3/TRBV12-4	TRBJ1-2	CASSLGLGRPNYGYTF	TGTGCCAGCAGTTTAGGGTTGGGCCGCCCGAACTATGGCTACACCTTC
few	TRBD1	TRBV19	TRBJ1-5	CASSWTGGANQPQHF	TGTGCCAGTAGTTGGACAGGGGGCGCGAATCAGCCCCAGCATTTT
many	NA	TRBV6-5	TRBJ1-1	CASSPFDTMNTEAFF	TGTGCCAGCAGTCCGTTCGACACGATGAACACTGAAGCTTTCTTT
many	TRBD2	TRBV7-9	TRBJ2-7	CASSPPGTSSYYEQYF	TGTGCCAGCAGCCCTCCCGGGACTAGTAGTTACTACGAGCAGTACTTC
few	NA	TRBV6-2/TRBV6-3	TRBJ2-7	CASSATSRSSYEQYF	TGTGCCAGCAGTGCGACTAGTCGGTCCTCCTACGAGCAGTACTTC
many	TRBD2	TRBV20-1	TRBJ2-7	CSAYLSGGYEQYF	TGCAGTGCTTACCTTAGCGGGGGGTACGAGCAGTACTTC
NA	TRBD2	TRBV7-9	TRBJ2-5	CASSLGTSGGTLTQYF	TGTGCCAGCAGCCTAGGGACTAGCGGGGGGACTTTGACCCAGTACTTC
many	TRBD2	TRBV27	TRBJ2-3	CASRALAGGPIDTQYF	TGTGCCAGCAGAGCACTAGCGGGAGGGCCTATAGATACGCAGTATTTT
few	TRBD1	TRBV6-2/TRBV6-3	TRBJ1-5	CASEAREWTGKYSNQPQHF	TGTGCCAGCGAAGCAAGAGAATGGACAGGGAAGTACAGCAATCAGCCCCAGCATTTT
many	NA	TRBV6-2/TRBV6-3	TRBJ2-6	CASSPLFGKLGSGANVLTF	TGTGCCAGCAGTCCCCTGTTCGGTAAATTGGGATCTGGGGCCAACGTCCTGACTTTC
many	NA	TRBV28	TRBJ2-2	CASSFQGFGTGELFF	TGTGCCAGCAGTTTTCAGGGTTTCGGCACCGGGGAGCTGTTTTTT
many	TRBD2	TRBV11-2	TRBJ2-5	CASSKGLAGAGAQETQYF	TGTGCCAGCAGCAAGGGACTAGCGGGAGCCGGGGCCCAAGAGACCCAGTACTTC
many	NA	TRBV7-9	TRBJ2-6	CASSPSLGANVLTF	TGTGCCAGCAGCCCGAGCCTAGGGGCCAACGTCCTGACTTTC
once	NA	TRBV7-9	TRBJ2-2	CASSLGWAPAGTGEPFF	TGTGCCAGCAGCTTAGGTTGGGCCCCGGCGGGCACCGGGGAGCCGTTTTTT
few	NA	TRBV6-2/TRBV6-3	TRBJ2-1	CASSWTPRGNEQFF	TGTGCCAGCAGTTGGACTCCAAGGGGCAATGAGCAGTTCTTC
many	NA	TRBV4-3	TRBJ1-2	CASSQDLAYGYTF	TGCGCCAGCAGCCAAGATCTGGCCTATGGCTACACCTTC
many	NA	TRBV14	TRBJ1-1	CASSQSGSNTEAFF	TGTGCCAGCAGCCAAAGCGGCAGCAACACTGAAGCTTTCTTT
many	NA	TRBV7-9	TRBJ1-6	CASSLVAGLNSPLHF	TGTGCCAGCAGCTTAGTCGCAGGGTTAAATTCACCCCTCCACTTT
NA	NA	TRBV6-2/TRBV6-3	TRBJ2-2	CASSQLGVHDSHFANTGELFF	TGTGCCAGCAGTCAACTGGGGGTCCACGACAGCCACTTCGCGAACACCGGGGAGCTGTTTTTT
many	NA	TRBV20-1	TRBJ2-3	CSALDRATDTQYF	TGCAGTGCCTTGGACAGAGCCACAGATACGCAGTATTTT
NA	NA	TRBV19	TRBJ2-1	CASSMGSRGDNEQFF	TGTGCCAGTAGTATGGGAAGCAGGGGAGACAATGAGCAGTTCTTC
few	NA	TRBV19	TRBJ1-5	CASSIWGLSKPQHF	TGTGCCAGTAGTATCTGGGGGTTGAGTAAGCCCCAGCATTTT
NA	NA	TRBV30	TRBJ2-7	CAGGVTSYEQYF	TGTGCCGGCGGCGTGACCTCCTACGAGCAGTACTTC
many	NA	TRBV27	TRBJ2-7	CASSLSGYEQYF	TGTGCCAGCAGTTTATCAGGGTACGAGCAGTACTTC
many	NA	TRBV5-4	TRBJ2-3	CASSGGSGTTDTQYF	TGTGCCAGCAGCGGGGGTAGCGGCACCACAGATACGCAGTATTTT
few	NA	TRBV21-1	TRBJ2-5	CASSKDLAGMGETQYF	TGTGCCAGCAGCAAGGATCTAGCGGGAATGGGAGAGACCCAGTACTTC
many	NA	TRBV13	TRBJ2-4	CASSLERAKNIQYF	TGTGCCAGCAGCTTAGAGCGGGCCAAAAACATTCAGTACTTC